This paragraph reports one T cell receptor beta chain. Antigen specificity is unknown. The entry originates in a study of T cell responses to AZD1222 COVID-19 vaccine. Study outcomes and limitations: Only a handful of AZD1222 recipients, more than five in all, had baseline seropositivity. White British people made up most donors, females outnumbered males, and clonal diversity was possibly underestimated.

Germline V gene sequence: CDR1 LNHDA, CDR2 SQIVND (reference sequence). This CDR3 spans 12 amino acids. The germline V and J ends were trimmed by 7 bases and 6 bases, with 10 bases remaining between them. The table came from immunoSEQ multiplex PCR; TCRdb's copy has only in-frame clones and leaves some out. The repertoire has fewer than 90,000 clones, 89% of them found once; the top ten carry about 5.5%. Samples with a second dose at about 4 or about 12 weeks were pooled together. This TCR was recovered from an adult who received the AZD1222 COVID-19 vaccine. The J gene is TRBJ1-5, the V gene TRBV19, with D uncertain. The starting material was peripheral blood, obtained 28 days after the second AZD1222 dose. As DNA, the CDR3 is TGTGCCAGTAATTTGGGCGGTCAGCCCCAGCATTTT. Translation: CASNLGGQPQHF. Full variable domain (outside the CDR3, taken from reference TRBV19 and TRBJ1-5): DGGITQSPKYLFRKEGQNVTLSCEQNLNHDAMYWYRQDPGQGLRLIYYSQIVNDFQKGDIAEGYSVSREKKESFPLTVTSAQKNPTAFYLCASNLGGQPQHFGDGTRLSIL.